Listed here are 2 T cell receptor beta chains from one sample, sequenced in a study of tumor-infiltrating lymphocytes in glioblastoma multiforme. Three nested ARM-PCR rounds with V-beta and C-beta primers built TCRB libraries. MiXCR was run by TCRdb on the multiplex PCR reads, yielding one entry per CDR3 protein. The sample has about 16,000 distinct CDR3 sequences; 73% are singletons. The sample was brain tumor tissue. Source of these receptors: a male donor with glioblastoma.

This clonotype was recorded only once. The CDR3 sequence is CASSPTGTVAVQFF. The DNA for the CDR3 is TGTGCCAGCAGCCCTACAGGGACAGTGGCTGTGCAGTTCTTC. V gene TRBV7-9 combines with J gene TRBJ2-1; 7 positions agree with TRBD1. J lost 12 bases, V lost 5 bases, and 13 bases had no gene match. Germline CDR1 SEHNR, CDR2 FQNEAQ (reference sequence). This CDR3 comprises 14 residues.

On this clonotype itself: One end of the junction does not line up with germline, which may come from a read error. The CDR3 protein is CATRQGVVGYEQGF. The DNA for the CDR3 is TGCGCCACCAGACAGGGGGTTGTCGGCTACGAGCAGGGCTTC. The chain recombines TRBV14 with TRBJ2-7, with 9 bases lining up with TRBD1. This CDR3 has 14 residues. Germline CDR1 is SGHDN and CDR2 is FVKESK. The whole variable domain, remainder taken from reference TRBV14 and TRBJ2-7, is EAGVTQFPSHSVIEKGQTVTLRCDPISGHDNLYWYRRVMGKEIKFLLHFVKESKQDESGMPNNRFLAERTGGTYSTLKVQPAELEDSGVYFCATRQGVVGYEQGFGPGTRLTVT.